The clone carrying this T cell receptor beta chain was seen at least ten times. What it binds is unknown. The source of the sample is a study of tumor-infiltrating lymphocytes in primary liver carcinoma. As for the study in general: Sample yields, roughly 3.5 to 7.5 million productive TCRbeta reads, were similar across the tissue types.

V shed 5 bases and J shed 3 bases, with 8 bases lying between them. CDR3 size: 12 residues. Starting from around 500 ng of total RNA, TCR beta cDNA was produced with a primer in the constant region. Libraries for TCR beta were built through three nested multiplex PCR rounds, which together made up a slightly modified ARM-PCR procedure. It was with TRBV1-TRBV30 forward primers and a C-beta reverse primer that the first two PCR rounds were run, at around 9 cycles each. TCRdb reanalysed the multiplex PCR reads using MiXCR and keeps one entry per CDR3 protein. Among approximately 88,000 distinct CDR3 sequences listed, around 68% were seen once. The study co-extracted DNA and RNA from around 18-30 mg of unsorted bulk tissue. Study-level results: Paired tumor-adjacent and tumor-blood samples overlapped less than tumor region pairs did.

The TCR comes from a man aged 40-49 years with primary liver carcinoma and hepatitis B virus infection. This chain links TRBV12-3 or TRBV12-4 with TRBJ2-7; D is unclear. Specimen: tumor-adjacent normal liver tissue. The CDR3 nucleotides are TGTGCCAGCAGTCTACTGGGCTACGAGCAGTACTTC. Protein sequence: CASSLLGYEQYF.